The 17 T cell receptor beta chains reported below all come from one sample, sequenced in a study of radiotherapy plus CTLA-4 blockade in lung cancer. Sequencing used immunoSEQ multiplex PCR; TCRdb keeps in-frame clones, though not all of them. The sample includes 39,000 or so clones, 70% to 75% of them seen just once. The specimen comprised peripheral blood, sampled from a patient treated with radiotherapy plus ipilimumab. These receptors were taken from a human donor with non-small cell lung cancer who had stable disease on radiotherapy plus ipilimumab.

The chain couples TRBV2 to TRBJ2-2, with D uncertain. The CDR3 length is 12 residues. CDR1 and CDR2 (germline): SNHLY, FYNNEI. V lost 10 bases and J lost 5, with 11 bases in between. This CDR3 reads CATHGWTGELFF. Here the CDR3 DNA reads TGTGCCACCCACGGATGGACCGGGGAGCTGTTTTTT.

The chain has TRBV5-1 and TRBJ2-2, with no clear D. V was pared by 2 bases and J by 1 base, with 3 bases between. This CDR3 comprises 13 residues. Germline V lookup: CDR1 SGHRS, CDR2 YFSETQ. The CDR3 loop reads CASSFENTGELFF. The DNA of the CDR3 is TGCGCCAGCAGCTTTGAGAACACCGGGGAGCTGTTTTTT. The full variable domain, with the rest looked up from reference TRBV5-1 and TRBJ2-2, is KAGVTQTPRYLIKTRGQQVTLSCSPISGHRSVSWYQQTPGQGLQFLFEYFSETQRNKGNFPGRFSGRQFSNSRSEMNVSTLELGDSALYLCASSFENTGELFFGEGSRLTVL.

The chain combines TRBV29-1 with TRBJ1-1; D is ambiguous. This CDR3 is built from 10 residues. V was trimmed by 4 bases and J by 6 bases, leaving 6 bases between them. From germline, CDR1 is SQVTM and CDR2 ANQGSEA. CDR3 in amino acids: CSVVNPEAFF. For the CDR3, the DNA is TGCAGCGTTGTTAACCCTGAAGCTTTCTTT.

This chain links TRBV4-3 with TRBJ1-1, with 8 bases lining up with TRBD1. In germline, CDR1 is LGHNA, CDR2 YSLEER. The CDR3 covers 13 residues. The trim removed 4 bases at V and 5 bases at J, leaving 3 bases unmatched. The CDR3, as DNA: TGCGCCAGCAGCCGGGACAGGAGGACTGAAGCTTTCTTT. This encodes CASSRDRRTEAFF.

The chain is built from TRBV5-4 and TRBJ1-2; D possibly corresponds to TRBD1 (5 bases). Trimming cost V 0 bases and J 4 bases, with 16 bases left between them. CDR1 is SGHNT, CDR2 YYREEE, per germline (reference sequence). The CDR3 consists of 16 residues. This CDR3 is CASSLVGGGRGYGYTF. CDR3 bases: TGTGCCAGCAGCTTGGTTGGGGGAGGAAGGGGCTATGGCTACACCTTC. The variable domain in full, completed from reference TRBV5-4 and TRBJ1-2, reads ETGVTQSPTHLIKTRGQQVTLRCSSQSGHNTVSWYQQALGQGPQFIFQYYREEENGRGNFPPRFSGLQFPNYSSELNVNALELDDSALYLCASSLVGGGRGYGYTFGSGTRLTVV.

The V call is TRBV7-2, the J call TRBJ2-2, with unresolved D. The CDR3 extends over 12 amino acids. V gave up 3 bases and J gave up 3 bases, with 2 bases separating them. In germline, CDR1 is SGHTA, CDR2 FQGNSA. CDR3 sequence: CASSFYTGELFF. CDR3 DNA: TGTGCCAGCAGCTTCTACACCGGGGAGCTGTTTTTT. The whole variable domain, filled in from reference TRBV7-2 and TRBJ2-2, reads GAGVSQSPSNKVTEKGKDVELRCDPISGHTALYWYRQSLGQGLEFLIYFQGNSAPDKSGLPSDRFSAERTGGSVSTLTIQRTQQEDSAVYLCASSFYTGELFFGEGSRLTVL.

The chain uses TRBV6-5 and TRBJ2-3, with 8 bases aligning to TRBD1. This CDR3 has 15 residues. Germline lookup yields CDR1 MNHEY and CDR2 SVGAGI. Trimming took 8 bases from V and 5 from J; bases not matched to a gene: 12. The CDR3: CASSSAAGGKDTQYF. The CDR3 DNA sequence: TGTGCCAGCTCGAGTGCGGCAGGGGGCAAAGATACGCAGTATTTT.

This clone was observed a few times. The chain is built from TRBV6-6 and TRBJ1-1, with D uncertain. This CDR3 is 12 amino acids long. Germline V gene sequence: CDR1 MNHNY, CDR2 SVGAGI (reference sequence). Trimming took 2 bases from V and 1 from J, leaving 2 bases between them. The CDR3 DNA follows: TGTGCCAGCAGTTACAGGAACACTGAAGCTTTCTTT. This encodes CASSYRNTEAFF.

This clone came up a few times. The V and J genes are TRBV4-3 and TRBJ2-7; 11 bases map to TRBD2. Germline V gene lookup returns CDR1 LGHNA and CDR2 YSLEER. V gave up 1 base and J gave up 3 bases; unmatched junction bases: 2. CDR3 size: 15 residues. CDR3 sequence reads: CASSQGLAGIYEQYF. The DNA of the CDR3 is TGCGCCAGCAGCCAAGGACTAGCGGGGATCTACGAGCAGTACTTC.

The count of this clone is one. The genes are TRBV27 and TRBJ2-3; D is uncertain. Trimming stripped 5 bases from V and 5 bases from J, with 17 bases between. CDR3 length equals 15 residues. Germline lookup yields CDR1 MNHEY and CDR2 SMNVEV (reference sequence). In nucleotides, the CDR3 is TGTGCCAGCAGTCCCCCGGACCGCCGCGGAGATACGCAGTATTTT. Encoded protein: CASSPPDRRGDTQYF.

The chain couples TRBV4-3 to TRBJ2-7, with D possibly TRBD2 on 6 matching bases. The CDR3 contains 14 residues. Trimming took 4 bases from V and 4 from J, leaving 14 bases between them. From germline, CDR1 is LGHNA and CDR2 YSLEER. CDR3 DNA sequence: TGCGCCAGCAGCCCAGGAGGGGCAGGGTACGAGCAGTACTTC. This translates into CASSPGGAGYEQYF.

The V and J genes are TRBV6-5 and TRBJ1-5; no definite D call. The CDR3 extends over 13 amino acids. The germline V gene has CDR1 MNHEY and CDR2 SVGAGI. Between the trimmed V and J ends, which lost 2 bases and 3 bases, there was a span of 5 bases. In DNA form, the CDR3 reads TGTGCCAGCAGTTACACGGCCAATCAGCCCCAGCATTTT. Residues: CASSYTANQPQHF.

The chain has TRBV5-5 and TRBJ1-2, with D unclear. CDR1 and CDR2 from the germline V gene are SGHKS and YYEKEE (reference sequence). This CDR3 is 13 amino acids long. The V and J ends lost 0 bases and 4 bases respectively, with 7 bases between them. CDR3 in amino acids: CASSLEVGYGYTF. Written as DNA, the CDR3 is TGTGCCAGCAGCTTGGAAGTGGGCTATGGCTACACCTTC. Drawing the rest from reference TRBV5-5 and TRBJ1-2, the complete variable domain is DAGVTQSPTHLIKTRGQQVTLRCSPISGHKSVSWYQQVLGQGPQFIFQYYEKEERGRGNFPDRFSARQFPNYSSELNVNALLLGDSALYLCASSLEVGYGYTFGSGTRLTVV.

On this clone: A read error may produce the germline difference seen at one junction end. The V call is TRBV7-8, the J call TRBJ1-2; D is unresolved. The CDR3 extends over 15 amino acids. CDR1 and CDR2 from the germline V gene are SGHVS and FQNEAQ. CDR3: CASSPTRTSNYGHTF. The CDR3 DNA sequence: TGTGCCAGCAGCCCCACTAGGACCTCTAACTATGGCCACACCTTC.

This clone was counted between two and nine times. This chain joins TRBV7-2 and TRBJ2-7; D is possibly TRBD1 (5 bases). V dropped 1 base and J dropped 1 base, with 8 bases sitting between them. The CDR3 runs to 14 residues. Germline V gene sequence: CDR1 SGHTA, CDR2 FQGNSA. The CDR3 region has the DNA TGTGCCAGCAGCTTAGATTACAGGTCCTACGAGCAGTACTTC. Translating it yields CASSLDYRSYEQYF.

This chain joins TRBV4-1 and TRBJ1-1; no reliable D call. Per germline, CDR1 MGHRA and CDR2 YSYEKL. Trimming took 6 bases from V and 1 from J, leaving 15 bases between them. CDR3 size: 15 residues. CDR3 DNA: TGCGCCAGCAGGGGATCCCCTTCCCAGAACACTGAAGCTTTCTTT. Protein: CASRGSPSQNTEAFF.

This chain uses TRBV19 with TRBJ1-2; no reliable D call. The V gene's germline CDR1 is LNHDA and CDR2 SQIVND (reference sequence). With 6 bases removed from V and 5 bases from J, the gap between germline ends came to 10 bases. The CDR3 sequence is 12 residues long. The CDR3 sequence is CASSSRVYGYTF. DNA of the CDR3: TGTGCCAGTAGCTCTAGGGTGTATGGCTACACCTTC.